The following is a TCR beta chain sequence with its context. PCR involved 60 Vbeta and 13 Jbeta primers. Only in-frame clones appear in the TCRdb table, and some are missing; sequencing was by immunoSEQ multiplex PCR. The repertoire holds 140,000 or so clones, with roughly 76% as singletons. The source of the sample is a study of cytomegalovirus exposure and HLA in healthy donors. The CDR3 is 16 residues long. The junction had 13 bases not matched to a gene; V was cut back by 5 bases and J by 4 bases. In germline, CDR1 is SEHNR, CDR2 FQNEAQ (reference sequence). The clonotype comes from a woman aged 25 to 45 in good health and CMV-seronegative. This sequence joins TRBV7-9 and TRBJ2-7; TRBD2 matches 8 bases. The source material was PBMCs. The CDR3 sequence is CASSAAAGGVGYEQYF. The DNA of the CDR3 is TGTGCCAGCAGCGCAGCGGCGGGAGGAGTGGGTTACGAGCAGTACTTC.